The rows below give T cell receptor beta chains drawn from one sample of a study of T and B cells in COVID-19 patients. TCRdb fed the multiplex PCR reads into MiXCR, producing one record per CDR3 protein. Found here are some 14,000 distinct CDR3 sequences, around 28% of them singletons; the top ten hold 5.5% to 8.5%. The sequenced material came from blood. Receptor source: a human donor who had recovered from COVID-19. CDR3s include the opening cysteine and the closing phenylalanine or tryptophan. Each record gives: CDR3 DNA, CDR3 protein, J gene, D gene, clone size, V gene. D genes are given only for firm matches. The size of a clone is reported for some rows only, either as once, few or many, or as a class for expanded clones.

TGTGCCAGCACGACCGCGGCAGGGTCCATCGAGACCCAGTACTTC,CASTTAAGSIETQYF,TRBJ2-5,.,medium-sized,TRBV27
TGTGCCAGCAGCTTGGTGGTGGCGGAGGGGGAAGCTTTCTTT,CASSLVVAEGEAFF,TRBJ1-1,.,.,TRBV5-6
TGTGCCAGCACCCGTTCCCCCGGGACTGGGTTGTATGAGCAGTTCTTC,CASTRSPGTGLYEQFF,TRBJ2-1,.,few,TRBV7-2
TGTGCCATCTCCCCCCCGGGGGGCTACGAGCAGTACTTC,CAISPPGGYEQYF,TRBJ2-7,TRBD2,few,TRBV10-3
TGTGCCACCAGTTTATCCGGGGGGGCGTGGGTTGAGCAGTTCTTC,CATSLSGGAWVEQFF,TRBJ2-1,TRBD2,.,TRBV24-1
TGTGCCAGCAGTCGATCCCGACAGCTCTATGGCTACACCTTC,CASSRSRQLYGYTF,TRBJ1-2,.,.,TRBV6-5
TGCAGCGTTGGGGGATGGGGGGGGGCCGGGGCGAATGAGCAGTTCTTC,CSVGGWGGAGANEQFF,TRBJ2-1,.,.,TRBV29-1
TGCAGCGTTGGGGGATGGGGGGAAGGATCCTACGAGCAGTACTTC,CSVGGWGEGSYEQYF,TRBJ2-7,.,.,TRBV29-1
TGTGCCAGCAGCTTCGCCGGGACAGGGGATGAAAAACTGTTTTTT,CASSFAGTGDEKLFF,TRBJ1-4,TRBD1,many,TRBV13
TGTGCCAGCAGTCTCCAGACCGCAGGGGAAACTGAAGCTTTCTTT,CASSLQTAGETEAFF,TRBJ1-1,.,.,TRBV27
TGTGCCAGCAGTTTAACGCCTAGCGGGAGATACGAGCAGTACTTC,CASSLTPSGRYEQYF,TRBJ2-7,TRBD2,.,TRBV27
TGTGCCTGGAGTGAAACTGGGACAGGGGGCCCTCGACACGAGCAGTACTTC,CAWSETGTGGPRHEQYF,TRBJ2-7,TRBD1,medium-sized,TRBV30
TGTGCCAGCAGCTCTGACAGCCCCGCTAACTATGGCTACACCTTC,CASSSDSPANYGYTF,TRBJ1-2,.,.,TRBV7-9
TGTGCCAGCAGTCCCGGGCCCCCCACCCTCCACTTT,CASSPGPPTLHF,TRBJ1-6,.,.,TRBV12-3/TRBV12-4
TGTGCCAGCAGCCCTAGCGGGGGGGGATATACGCAGTATTTT,CASSPSGGGYTQYF,TRBJ2-3,TRBD2,once,TRBV7-2
TGTGCCAGCAGCAATACAGGGACTGAAGCTTTCTTT,CASSNTGTEAFF,TRBJ1-1,.,few,TRBV5-6
TGTGCCAGCGGACGGTACGAGCAGTACTTC,CASGRYEQYF,TRBJ2-7,.,.,TRBV25-1
TGTGCCAGCAGCCCGCTCGGTAGCTCCTACGAGCAGTACTTC,CASSPLGSSYEQYF,TRBJ2-7,.,.,TRBV7-2
TGCGCCAGCAGCTTGGTTGCAGGGCGAAGTGGAGGCGATGGCTACACCTTC,CASSLVAGRSGGDGYTF,TRBJ1-2,.,.,TRBV5-6
TGCAGCGTTGAAGAAGTGGTAGGACAGGGGGGATACGAGCAGTACTTC,CSVEEVVGQGGYEQYF,TRBJ2-7,TRBD1,medium-sized,TRBV29-1
TGCGCCAGCAGCTCAACTAGCGGGGGTTGGGAGACCCAGTACTTC,CASSSTSGGWETQYF,TRBJ2-5,TRBD2,.,TRBV5-6
TGTGCCAGCTCACCTAATAACGGGGGGGATACGCAGTATTTT,CASSPNNGGDTQYF,TRBJ2-3,TRBD2,.,TRBV18
TGCGCCAGCAGCTTGGAAGGGCGGGAGCTCAACGAGCAGTACTTC,CASSLEGRELNEQYF,TRBJ2-7,TRBD2,few,TRBV5-1
TGTGCCAGCAGCACAGGGGGCCGACTAGCCAAAAACATTCAGTACTTC,CASSTGGRLAKNIQYF,TRBJ2-4,TRBD1,.,TRBV6-2/TRBV6-3
TGTGCCAGCAGCCCGACACAGGAACGCGAGCAGTTCTTC,CASSPTQEREQFF,TRBJ2-1,.,.,TRBV5-4
TGTGCCAGCAGCTTAGATCGAGAGACCCAGTACTTC,CASSLDRETQYF,TRBJ2-5,.,.,TRBV7-2
TGTGCCAGCAGTCTCAGGGGCCCGAGCTCCTACGAGCAGTACTTC,CASSLRGPSSYEQYF,TRBJ2-7,.,few,TRBV6-5
TGCGGGTTGACAGTAAGCTCCTACGAGCAGTACTTC,CGLTVSSYEQYF,TRBJ2-7,.,few,TRBV20-1
TGTGCCAGCAGTGCCAATGTAGAGGGGGACACTGAAGCTTTCTTT,CASSANVEGDTEAFF,TRBJ1-1,.,.,TRBV27
TGTGCCAGCAGAAAGTCAGGGGGCACTTCACCCCTCCACTTT,CASRKSGGTSPLHF,TRBJ1-6,TRBD1,.,TRBV12-3/TRBV12-4
TGTGCCAGCATTATAGCGGGGGGAAGAGATACGCAGTATTTT,CASIIAGGRDTQYF,TRBJ2-3,TRBD2,many,TRBV12-3/TRBV12-4
TGTGCCAGCAGCTTAGGCTCCCTCCAATTCACGGGGGAGCAGTACTTC,CASSLGSLQFTGEQYF,TRBJ2-7,.,few,TRBV7-2
TGTGCCAGCAGTTTATCCGGGAGTACCTACGAGCAGTACTTC,CASSLSGSTYEQYF,TRBJ2-7,.,few,TRBV12-3/TRBV12-4
TGTGCCAGCACTTACAGGGGAGGCACTGAAGCTTTCTTT,CASTYRGGTEAFF,TRBJ1-1,TRBD1,.,TRBV6-5
TGTGCCAGTAGTATTGTAAGGGGGCGAGACACTGAGCAGTTCTTC,CASSIVRGRDTEQFF,TRBJ2-1,TRBD1,medium-sized,TRBV19
TGTGCCAGCAGTGCCGGGCAGTTCAATCAGCCCCAGCATTTT,CASSAGQFNQPQHF,TRBJ1-5,.,few,TRBV6-1
TGTGCCACAAGGATGGGACAGGGCACCAATCAGCCCCAGCATTTT,CATRMGQGTNQPQHF,TRBJ1-5,TRBD1,.,TRBV12-3/TRBV12-4
TGTGCCAGCAGCTTTCTTGACGAGCAGTTCTTC,CASSFLDEQFF,TRBJ2-1,.,.,TRBV5-6
TGTGCCAGCAGTAACCGGGACTCTCGAAACTATGGCTACACCTTC,CASSNRDSRNYGYTF,TRBJ1-2,.,.,TRBV6-5
TGTGCCAGCAGTGCCCTTGGGGAAGCTTTCTTT,CASSALGEAFF,TRBJ1-1,.,.,TRBV12-3/TRBV12-4
TGTGCCTGGAACACCGGGACTTCTACTAACTATGGCTACACCTTC,CAWNTGTSTNYGYTF,TRBJ1-2,.,few,TRBV30